The 23 T cell receptor beta chains below all came from one sample that was sequenced in a study of T cell responses to AZD1222 COVID-19 vaccine. Only in-frame clones appear in the TCRdb table, and some are missing; sequencing was by immunoSEQ multiplex PCR. Seen here are 150,000 or so clones, about 89% observed once, and the top ten hold 3.8%. The source material was peripheral blood, sampled 28 days after the second AZD1222 dose. The receptors originated from an adult who received the AZD1222 COVID-19 vaccine.

To note about this clone: Other DNA sequences in the same sample also yield this CDR3. The chain employs TRBV7-2 and TRBJ2-1; 8 bases map to TRBD2. The CDR3 loop spans 14 amino acids. The V segment lost 5 bases and the J segment 6 bases; nucleotides outside the gene matches: 6. Germline V gene sequence: CDR1 SGHTA, CDR2 FQGNSA. The CDR3 region has the DNA TGTGCCAGCAGCCCCGGACTAGCAGGCAATGAGCAGTTCTTC. Its protein is CASSPGLAGNEQFF.

The chain joins TRBV12-3 or TRBV12-4 to TRBJ2-7; D is ambiguous. V was shortened by 3 bases and J by 3 bases, with 6 bases between the two germline ends. This CDR3 is built from 12 residues. CDR3 in DNA: TGTGCCAGCAGTTTCCAAGTCTACGAGCAGTACTTC. Translation: CASSFQVYEQYF.

This chain links TRBV5-1 with TRBJ2-7; 8 nucleotides agree with TRBD2. Trimming at V came to 0 bases and at J to 6 bases, leaving 8 bases not matched to a gene. The germline CDR1 and CDR2 sequences are SGHRS and YFSETQ. The CDR3 runs to 15 residues. The CDR3 region has the DNA TGCGCCAGCAGCTTGGAGCCGGGACTAGTAGGCGAGCAGTACTTC. Translation gives CASSLEPGLVGEQYF.

The rearrangement links TRBV4-1 to TRBJ2-3, with D possibly matching TRBD1 (8 bases). The germline V gene has CDR1 MGHRA and CDR2 YSYEKL. Deletions cut 3 bases from V and 3 bases from J, with 19 bases between. The CDR3 extends over 17 amino acids. CDR3 coding DNA: TGCGCCAGCAGCCAGTGGACAGGGAGGGTCGTGACAGATACGCAGTATTTT. This translates into CASSQWTGRVVTDTQYF.

J is TRBJ2-7 and V is TRBV7-9; tentatively, D is TRBD1 or TRBD2 (6 bases each). Germline V lookup: CDR1 SEHNR, CDR2 FQNEAQ (reference sequence). This CDR3 spans 14 amino acids. V gave up 11 bases and J gave up 2 bases, with 19 bases separating them. CDR3 in amino acids: CAGSRGGLTYEQYF. DNA of the CDR3: TGTGCCGGGTCGCGTGGGGGGCTGACCTACGAGCAGTACTTC.

The V and J genes are TRBV5-1 and TRBJ2-7; D is tentatively TRBD1 or TRBD2 (5 bases each). V lost 7 bases and J lost 2, with 19 bases in between. The germline gives CDR1 SGHRS, CDR2 YFSETQ. The CDR3 totals 15 residues. The CDR3, as DNA: TGCGCCAGCGGAGCATCCGGGACCGGGACCTACGAGCAGTACTTC. Translated, it gives CASGASGTGTYEQYF.

The chain links TRBV29-1 to TRBJ2-2; D unresolved. This CDR3 has 16 residues. Trimming stripped 4 bases from V and 9 bases from J, with 24 bases between. The germline V gene has CDR1 SQVTM and CDR2 ANQGSEA. In nucleotides, the CDR3 is TGCAGCGTTGGGGTGAGAGACCCAGCAATAACCCGGGAGCTGTTTTTT. This encodes CSVGVRDPAITRELFF.

The CDR3 region is CASSQSSGTYYEQYF. The CDR3 bases are TGTGCCAGCAGCCAATCCTCCGGAACCTACTACGAGCAGTACTTC. The chain employs TRBV16 and TRBJ2-7; D gene ambiguous. V was trimmed by 0 bases and J by 3 bases, leaving 12 bases between them. The CDR3 spans 15 residues. From germline, CDR1 is KGHSY and CDR2 FQNENV.

This clone has just a few counts. The rearrangement uses TRBV6-4 and TRBJ2-3, with 9 nucleotides matching TRBD2. The CDR3 totals 15 residues. Germline V CDR1 and CDR2: MRHNA, SNTAGT. V lost 6 bases, J lost 4 bases, and 8 bases stayed unmatched. DNA for the CDR3: TGTGCCAGCAGCCGAGCGGGGGGCACTGCAGATACGCAGTATTTT. Its protein is CASSRAGGTADTQYF.

The rearrangement links TRBV5-4 to TRBJ1-4; no firm D call. Between the trimmed V and J ends, which lost 3 bases and 4 bases, there was a span of 13 bases. This CDR3 region has 15 residues. The V gene's germline CDR1 is SGHNT and CDR2 YYREEE (reference sequence). The CDR3 bases are TGTGCCAGCAGCTCCCCGACGGCAGATAATGAAAAACTGTTTTTT. Translated: CASSSPTADNEKLFF.

The V gene is TRBV24-1, the J gene TRBJ1-3, with D unresolved. The CDR3 spans 13 residues. CDR1 and CDR2 (germline): KGHDR, SFDVKD. Deletions cut 5 bases from V and 4 bases from J, with 8 bases between. In nucleotides, the CDR3 is TGTGCCACCAGTGGAGGGCACGGAAACACCATATATTTT. The encoded protein is CATSGGHGNTIYF.

V and J are TRBV5-8 and TRBJ1-5, with unresolved D. The V and J ends lost 2 bases and 7 bases respectively, with 7 bases between them. Germline V gene lookup returns CDR1 SGHTS and CDR2 YDEGEE. The CDR3 covers 12 residues. CDR3 sequence (DNA): TGTGCCAGCAGCTTCAAAAGACAGCCCCAGCATTTT. Protein product: CASSFKRQPQHF.

The chain joins TRBV14 to TRBJ2-3, with D tentatively TRBD2 (5 bases). V was trimmed by 0 bases and J by 6 bases, leaving 13 bases between them. CDR1 and CDR2 from the germline V gene are SGHDN and FVKESK. This CDR3 has 15 amino acids. CDR3 in DNA: TGTGCCAGCAGCCAAGAGGCCCGGGGAAGGGATACGCAGTATTTT. This translates into CASSQEARGRDTQYF.

About this clone itself: At one end the junction does not follow the germline gene, possibly because of a read error. The chain recombines TRBV18 with TRBJ1-4, with D unclear. The CDR3 has 12 amino acids. From germline, CDR1 is KGHSH and CDR2 LQKENI. CDR3 loop: CASSLHTPGRSF. CDR3 DNA sequence: TGTGCCAGCTCACTTCATACTCCGGGCCGGAGTTTT.

The chain combines TRBV5-1 with TRBJ1-6; D is unresolved. V was shortened by 0 bases and J by 7 bases, with 2 bases between the two germline ends. The CDR3 consists of 12 residues. Germline V gene sequence: CDR1 SGHRS, CDR2 YFSETQ. In nucleotides, the CDR3 is TGCGCCAGCAGCTTGGAGAATTCACCCCTCCACTTT. As protein: CASSLENSPLHF.

This clone was seen once. The chain joins TRBV19 to TRBJ1-5; 8 nucleotides line up with TRBD1. V dropped 0 bases and J dropped 3; count of bases not matched to a gene: 4. Germline V gene lookup returns CDR1 LNHDA and CDR2 SQIVND (reference sequence). The CDR3 consists of 16 residues. CDR3 sequence reads: CASSIDPDRANQPQHF. The CDR3 DNA follows: TGTGCCAGTAGTATAGATCCGGACAGGGCCAATCAGCCCCAGCATTTT.

The V gene is TRBV9, the J gene TRBJ2-3; 8 nucleotides line up with TRBD2. After removal of 2 bases from V and 2 bases from J, the junction contained 10 bases not matched to a gene. Germline values: CDR1 SGDLS, CDR2 YYNGEE. CDR3 length: 17 amino acids. The CDR3 region is CASSVSGGGSPTDTQYF. The CDR3 DNA follows: TGTGCCAGCAGCGTCTCAGGCGGGGGGTCCCCCACAGATACGCAGTATTTT.

This chain joins TRBV3-1 (or the pseudogene TRBV3-2) and TRBJ1-1; weak D call: TRBD1 (5 bases). The length of the CDR3 is 17 residues. Germline-derived CDR1 and CDR2 are LGHDT and YNNKEL (reference sequence). The V and J ends lost 2 bases and 4 bases respectively, with 20 bases between them. The CDR3 region is CASSQRSNAGLGTEAFF. The CDR3 DNA reads TGTGCCAGCAGCCAACGGTCCAATGCGGGGCTGGGCACTGAAGCTTTCTTT.

The chain is built from TRBV7-6 and TRBJ2-4; TRBD2 aligns across 9 bases. V lost 9 bases to trimming and J lost 9 bases; unmatched junction nucleotides: 9. The CDR3 runs 13 residues. CDR1 is SGHVS, CDR2 FNYEAQ, per germline. CDR3 in amino acids: CASAGGVAGIQYF. CDR3 nucleotides: TGTGCCAGTGCGGGGGGGGTGGCCGGCATTCAGTACTTC.

V is TRBV30 and J is TRBJ1-4; 11 bases map to TRBD1. The length of the CDR3 is 15 residues. The germline gives CDR1 GTSNPN, CDR2 SVGIG (reference sequence). V dropped 4 bases and J dropped 2; count of bases not matched to a gene: 3. The CDR3 DNA follows: TGTGCCTGGATGGACAGGGGGCTGACTAATGAAAAACTGTTTTTT. Translating it yields CAWMDRGLTNEKLFF.

CDR3 amino acids: CASSSTGAGGRLAQHF. The CDR3 nucleotides read TGTGCCAGCAGTTCGACAGGGGCCGGCGGGCGGTTGGCCCAGCATTTT. The chain couples TRBV28 to TRBJ1-5; TRBD1 agrees at 8 bases. The germline V gene encodes CDR1 MDHEN and CDR2 SYDVKM. This CDR3 region has 16 residues. V trimming: 4 bases; J trimming: 11 bases; junction bases outside the gene matches: 16.

This clone was observed once. This CDR3 is CASSLDLAGRDEQFF. DNA of the CDR3: TGTGCCAGCAGCTTAGACCTAGCGGGGCGCGATGAGCAGTTCTTC. J is TRBJ2-1 and V is TRBV7-3; 9 positions match TRBD2. The germline V gene encodes CDR1 SGHTA and CDR2 FQGTGA. This CDR3 contains 15 residues. J gave up 8 bases and V 2 bases, and 7 bases lay outside the gene matches. Full variable domain (rest looked up from reference TRBV7-3 and TRBJ2-1): GAGVSQTPSNKVTEKGKYVELRCDPISGHTALYWYRQSLGQGPEFLIYFQGTGAADDSGLPNDRFFAVRPEGSVSTLKIQRTERGDSAVYLCASSLDLAGRDEQFFGPGTRLTVL.

The J gene is TRBJ1-2, the V gene TRBV7-8; D not resolved. Between the trimmed V and J ends, which lost 5 bases and 5 bases, there was a span of 12 bases. The CDR3 totals 13 residues. Germline CDR1 SGHVS, CDR2 FQNEAQ. The CDR3 DNA is TGTGCCAGCAGCCCAATGGATGAATATGGCTACACCTTC. This codes for CASSPMDEYGYTF.